A selection of T cell receptor beta chains follows, all from one sample in a study of control samples from healthy donors and cancer patients. Assay: immunoSEQ multiplex PCR; the TCRdb copy retains only in-frame clones and omits some. The sample yields over 100,000 clones, more than 80% seen once. The specimen sequenced was blood. The source of these receptors is a man aged 35 to 55 in good health. Each CDR3 is given with its conserved first and last residue. Fields, in order: V gene, CDR3 length, D gene, clone size, J gene, CDR3 protein, CDR3 DNA. D genes are given only for firm matches. Where a row states a size, it is once, few, many or the class of an expanded clone; other rows omit it.

TRBV18	12	.	.	TRBJ1-1	CASSRDDFNPFF	TGTGCCAGCTCGCGGGACGACTTTAACCCTTTCTTT
TRBV14	15	.	once	TRBJ1-6	CASSPQAGSASPLHF	TGTGCCAGCAGCCCCCAGGCGGGGTCAGCATCACCCCTCCACTTT
TRBV9	14	.	.	TRBJ2-3	CASRGRGPTDTQYF	TGTGCCAGCAGAGGGCGGGGGCCCACAGATACGCAGTATTTT
TRBV3-1/TRBV3-2	15	TRBD1	.	TRBJ1-5	CASSQRDRGNQPQHF	TGTGCCAGCAGCCAAAGAGACAGGGGCAATCAGCCCCAGCATTTT
TRBV10-3	13	.	.	TRBJ2-7	CAISDTDWYEQYF	TGTGCCATCAGTGATACCGACTGGTACGAGCAGTACTTC
TRBV14	13	TRBD2	.	TRBJ2-7	CASRGGGGYEQYF	TGTGCCAGCAGGGGCGGGGGAGGCTACGAGCAGTACTTC
TRBV14	13	.	.	TRBJ1-2	CASSQDNDYGYTF	TGTGCCAGCAGCCAAGATAATGACTATGGCTACACCTTC
TRBV7-9	17	.	.	TRBJ2-6	CASSLWGRGGTSNVLTF	TGTGCCAGCAGCTTATGGGGAAGGGGGGGTACTTCCAACGTCCTGACTTTC
TRBV7-9	16	.	.	TRBJ1-2	CASSLEGLEVNYGYTF	TGTGCCAGCAGCTTAGAGGGGTTGGAGGTTAACTATGGCTACACCTTC
TRBV19	12	.	.	TRBJ2-7	CARGTGGREQYF	TGTGCCAGAGGGACGGGCGGACGCGAGCAGTACTTC
TRBV6-6	15	.	.	TRBJ1-3	CASSIRDRSGNTIYF	TGTGCCAGCAGCATCCGGGACCGCTCTGGAAACACCATATATTTT
TRBV7-9	13	.	.	TRBJ2-7	CASSSPLRTEQYF	TGTGCCAGCAGCTCCCCCCTCCGGACGGAGCAGTACTTC
TRBV3-1/TRBV3-2	14	.	.	TRBJ2-3	CASSQTLGAPQQYF	TGTGCCAGCAGCCAGACCCTCGGAGCTCCCCAGCAGTATTTT
TRBV6-1	14	.	.	TRBJ2-3	CASSEGWAKDTQYF	TGTGCCAGCAGTGAAGGGTGGGCCAAGGATACGCAGTATTTT
TRBV14	13	.	.	TRBJ2-6	CASSGAGANVLTF	TGTGCCAGCAGCGGCGCTGGGGCCAACGTCCTGACTTTC
TRBV6-5	13	.	once	TRBJ2-5	CASSRGFWETQYF	TGTGCCAGCAGCAGAGGGTTCTGGGAGACCCAGTACTTC
TRBV7-6	15	TRBD1	.	TRBJ2-7	CASSHAGTGDYEQYF	TGTGCCAGCAGTCACGCCGGGACAGGGGACTACGAGCAGTACTTC
TRBV29-1	12	.	.	TRBJ1-5	CSVATGNQPQHF	TGCAGCGTTGCAACAGGGAATCAGCCCCAGCATTTT
TRBV6-2/TRBV6-3	16	.	.	TRBJ2-3	CASSSPRTLRADTQYF	TGTGCCAGCAGTTCCCCCAGGACGCTACGCGCAGATACGCAGTATTTT
TRBV30	13	TRBD2	.	TRBJ2-1	CAWSSGLDNEQFF	TGTGCCTGGAGTTCGGGACTAGACAATGAGCAGTTCTTC
TRBV6-5	12	.	once	TRBJ2-3	CASSYRLGAQYF	TGTGCCAGCAGTTACAGACTCGGGGCGCAGTATTTT
TRBV15	15	.	.	TRBJ1-2	CATSRDLGELNGYTF	TGTGCCACCAGCAGAGACCTCGGGGAGCTTAATGGCTACACCTTC
TRBV7-2	15	TRBD2	once	TRBJ2-4	CASSLDLAERNIQYF	TGTGCCAGCAGCTTAGATCTAGCGGAGAGAAACATTCAGTACTTC
TRBV5-5	14	TRBD1	.	TRBJ1-4	CASSPGGANEKLFF	TGTGCCAGCAGCCCAGGGGGGGCTAATGAAAAACTGTTTTTT
TRBV28	12	.	.	TRBJ1-4	CASTPVVGKLFF	TGTGCCAGCACCCCGGTTGTTGGAAAACTGTTTTTT
TRBV2	13	.	.	TRBJ1-5	CASSGDPVGPQHF	TGTGCCAGCAGCGGGGATCCAGTCGGGCCCCAGCATTTT
TRBV5-1	14	.	.	TRBJ1-2	CASSLDGLGRGYTF	TGCGCCAGCAGCTTGGACGGGCTCGGCCGGGGCTACACCTTC
TRBV5-1	15	.	.	TRBJ2-2	CASSLQGSTTGELFF	TGCGCCAGCAGCTTGCAGGGGTCCACCACCGGGGAGCTGTTTTTT
TRBV4-1	13	.	.	TRBJ2-1	CASSQVRVDEQFF	TGCGCCAGCAGCCAAGTCAGGGTGGATGAGCAGTTCTTC
TRBV6-1	17	TRBD2	many	TRBJ2-5	CASSEEAGGGIQETQYF	TGTGCCAGCAGTGAAGAAGCGGGCGGGGGGATCCAAGAGACCCAGTACTTC
TRBV3-1/TRBV3-2	16	.	few	TRBJ1-6	CASSQGFQGDNSPLHF	TGTGCCAGCAGCCAAGGTTTCCAGGGCGATAATTCACCCCTCCACTTT
TRBV30	13	.	.	TRBJ1-3	CAYSLFSGNTIYF	TGTGCCTACAGCCTTTTCTCTGGAAACACCATATATTTT
TRBV5-1	14	.	once	TRBJ1-1	CASSPTGRNTEAFF	TGCGCCAGCAGCCCCACAGGGAGGAACACTGAAGCTTTCTTT
TRBV7-2	15	TRBD1	.	TRBJ1-4	CASSLLGQALEKLFF	TGTGCCAGCAGCTTACTGGGACAGGCCTTAGAAAAACTGTTTTTT
TRBV4-1	15	TRBD2	.	TRBJ2-7	CASSQEAGHSYEQYF	TGCGCCAGCAGCCAAGAAGCGGGGCACTCCTACGAGCAGTACTTC
TRBV18	14	.	.	TRBJ1-3	CASSPETGPDTIYF	TGTGCCAGCTCACCCGAGACAGGCCCGGACACCATATATTTT
TRBV18	16	TRBD1	.	TRBJ2-2	CASSPFRTGDTGELFF	TGTGCCAGCTCCCCGTTCAGGACAGGGGACACCGGGGAGCTGTTTTTT
TRBV27	15	.	.	TRBJ2-7	CASSPKGLSSYEQYF	TGTGCCAGCAGCCCCAAGGGACTCAGCTCCTACGAGCAGTACTTC
TRBV12-3/TRBV12-4	13	.	few	TRBJ1-5	CASSLFGNQPQHF	TGTGCCAGCAGTTTATTCGGCAATCAGCCCCAGCATTTT
TRBV7-3	14	.	.	TRBJ1-1	CASSPAGRDTEAFF	TGTGCCAGCAGCCCCGCAGGTCGGGACACTGAAGCTTTCTTT
TRBV7-3	13	.	.	TRBJ1-2	CASSLTGGSGYTF	TGTGCCAGCAGCTTAACGGGCGGGTCTGGCTACACCTTC
TRBV3-1/TRBV3-2	18	TRBD2	.	TRBJ2-1	CASSRHELFGLAGGEQFF	TGTGCCAGCAGCAGACACGAGTTATTTGGACTAGCGGGGGGGGAGCAGTTCTTC
TRBV5-1	15	TRBD2	.	TRBJ2-7	CASSLDAGGFYEQYF	TGCGCCAGCAGCTTGGATGCGGGGGGGTTCTACGAGCAGTACTTC
TRBV5-4	15	TRBD2	.	TRBJ2-7	CASSPGGTVGSEQYF	TGTGCCAGCTCCCCGGGGGGGACCGTTGGTAGCGAGCAGTACTTC
TRBV5-1	14	.	.	TRBJ2-3	CASSLVVGTDTQYF	TGCGCCAGCAGCTTGGTTGTTGGCACAGATACGCAGTATTTT
TRBV11-2	14	.	.	TRBJ2-7	CASSLERFGNEQYF	TGTGCCAGCAGCTTAGAACGTTTCGGGAATGAGCAGTACTTC